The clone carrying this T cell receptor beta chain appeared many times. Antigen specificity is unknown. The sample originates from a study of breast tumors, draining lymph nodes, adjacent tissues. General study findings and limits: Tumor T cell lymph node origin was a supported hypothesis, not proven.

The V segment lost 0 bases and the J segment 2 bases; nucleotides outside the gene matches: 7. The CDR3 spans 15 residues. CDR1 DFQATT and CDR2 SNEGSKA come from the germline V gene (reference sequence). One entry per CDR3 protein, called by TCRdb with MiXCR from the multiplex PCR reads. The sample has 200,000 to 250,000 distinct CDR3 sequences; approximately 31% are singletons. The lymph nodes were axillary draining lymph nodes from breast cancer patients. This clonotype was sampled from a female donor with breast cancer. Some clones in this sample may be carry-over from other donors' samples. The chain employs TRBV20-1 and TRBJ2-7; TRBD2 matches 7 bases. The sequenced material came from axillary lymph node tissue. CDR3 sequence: CSARDLRAGTYEQYF. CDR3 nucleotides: TGCAGTGCTAGAGATCTCCGAGCGGGGACCTACGAGCAGTACTTC.